These T cell receptor beta chains were read from a single sample in a study of HIV-infected children after antiretroviral therapy interruption. TCRdb itself ran the 3' RACE reads through MiXCR, one entry per CDR3 protein. Among around 50,000 distinct CDR3 sequences, more than 3.5% were seen once, and the ten largest hold about 0.71%. The sequencing here drew on CD45RA+ CD4+ T cells from PBMCs, pooled from several time points, taken from a donor given antiretroviral therapy, either interrupted or continuous. The source of these receptors is a pool of human donors with HIV. Both conserved end residues are part of each CDR3. Each record gives: J gene, V gene, D gene, CDR3 length, clone size, CDR3 DNA, CDR3 protein. D genes are given only for firm matches. Clone size is not always given. Where it is, it says once, few, many or a class for expanded clones.

J gene: TRBJ2-7; V gene: TRBV18; D gene: NA; CDR3 length: 14; clone size: many; CDR3 DNA: TGTGCCAGCTCGCCCAGGGATAGTAACTACGAGCAGTACTTC; CDR3 protein: CASSPRDSNYEQYF
J gene: TRBJ2-5; V gene: TRBV24-1; D gene: NA; CDR3 length: 13; clone size: few; CDR3 DNA: TGTGCCACCAGTCCGCCGGAAGGGGAGACCCAGTACTTC; CDR3 protein: CATSPPEGETQYF
J gene: TRBJ2-7; V gene: TRBV29-1; D gene: TRBD1; CDR3 length: 12; clone size: many; CDR3 DNA: TGCAGCGTCGGACAGGCATCCTACGAGCAGTACTTC; CDR3 protein: CSVGQASYEQYF
J gene: TRBJ2-4; V gene: TRBV20-1; D gene: NA; CDR3 length: 13; clone size: many; CDR3 DNA: TGCAGTGCTCCGTCGTCCCAGAACCGCATTCAGTACTTC; CDR3 protein: CSAPSSQNRIQYF
J gene: TRBJ1-2; V gene: TRBV14; D gene: NA; CDR3 length: 12; clone size: few; CDR3 DNA: TGTGCCAGCAGCCCCGCGAGTTATGGCTACACCTTC; CDR3 protein: CASSPASYGYTF
J gene: TRBJ1-1; V gene: TRBV5-1; D gene: TRBD1; CDR3 length: 13; clone size: few; CDR3 DNA: TGCGCCAGCATGAGGGGGCCGGGCACTGAAGCTTTCTTT; CDR3 protein: CASMRGPGTEAFF
J gene: TRBJ2-7; V gene: TRBV3-1; D gene: NA; CDR3 length: 13; clone size: many; CDR3 DNA: TGTGCCAGCAGCCAAGCGGGGGACGCCGAGCAGTACTTC; CDR3 protein: CASSQAGDAEQYF
J gene: TRBJ1-5; V gene: TRBV6-1; D gene: NA; CDR3 length: 13; clone size: many; CDR3 DNA: TGTGCCAGCAGTGAACTCCAACTGCGGCCCCAGCATTTT; CDR3 protein: CASSELQLRPQHF
J gene: TRBJ1-4; V gene: TRBV28; D gene: TRBD1; CDR3 length: 13; clone size: NA; CDR3 DNA: TGTGCCGGTTCGACAGGGTATAATGAAAAACTGTTTTTT; CDR3 protein: CAGSTGYNEKLFF
J gene: TRBJ1-3; V gene: TRBV28; D gene: NA; CDR3 length: 15; clone size: many; CDR3 DNA: TGTGCCAGCAGTTTCGAGACAGGAATTTTAAACACCATATATTTT; CDR3 protein: CASSFETGILNTIYF
J gene: TRBJ2-4; V gene: TRBV12-3/TRBV12-4; D gene: NA; CDR3 length: 16; clone size: many; CDR3 DNA: TGTGCCAGCAGTCCCACGTTTTGGGGAGCCAAAAACATTCAGTACTTC; CDR3 protein: CASSPTFWGAKNIQYF
J gene: TRBJ2-5; V gene: TRBV4-2; D gene: NA; CDR3 length: 13; clone size: NA; CDR3 DNA: TGTGCCAGCAGCCAAGGGGGCTGGGACACCCAGTACTTT; CDR3 protein: CASSQGGWDTQYF
J gene: TRBJ1-2; V gene: TRBV19; D gene: NA; CDR3 length: 15; clone size: few; CDR3 DNA: TGTGCCAGTAGATCCTGGGGCAGCCCCAACTATGGCTACACCTTC; CDR3 protein: CASRSWGSPNYGYTF
J gene: TRBJ2-5; V gene: TRBV7-2; D gene: NA; CDR3 length: 14; clone size: many; CDR3 DNA: TGTGCCAGCGGCCGGTGGGGGGCTGGGGAGACCCAGTACTTC; CDR3 protein: CASGRWGAGETQYF
J gene: TRBJ1-1; V gene: TRBV29-1; D gene: NA; CDR3 length: 11; clone size: many; CDR3 DNA: TGCAGCGTTTCGTTGAACACTGAAGCTTTCTTT; CDR3 protein: CSVSLNTEAFF
J gene: TRBJ2-7; V gene: TRBV6-1; D gene: NA; CDR3 length: 13; clone size: many; CDR3 DNA: TGTGCCAGCTGCGTCCGGGTCTCCTACGAGCAGTACTTC; CDR3 protein: CASCVRVSYEQYF
J gene: TRBJ2-7; V gene: TRBV12-3/TRBV12-4; D gene: NA; CDR3 length: 13; clone size: many; CDR3 DNA: TGTGCCAGCAGTCAAGACCCACCCTACGAGCAGTACTTC; CDR3 protein: CASSQDPPYEQYF
J gene: TRBJ2-3; V gene: TRBV6-5; D gene: TRBD1; CDR3 length: 17; clone size: many; CDR3 DNA: TGTGCCAGCAGGGCCACTGGGCAAGGGGGCGTAACAGATACGCAGTATTTT; CDR3 protein: CASRATGQGGVTDTQYF
J gene: TRBJ2-7; V gene: TRBV2; D gene: TRBD2; CDR3 length: 13; clone size: NA; CDR3 DNA: TGTGCCAGCAGTGCGGGACTAGGCTACGAGCAGTACTTC; CDR3 protein: CASSAGLGYEQYF
J gene: TRBJ2-3; V gene: TRBV12-5; D gene: TRBD2; CDR3 length: 14; clone size: many; CDR3 DNA: TGTGCTAGTGGTATGGGACTAGCCACAGATACGCAGTATTTT; CDR3 protein: CASGMGLATDTQYF
J gene: TRBJ2-7; V gene: TRBV28; D gene: TRBD1; CDR3 length: 15; clone size: many; CDR3 DNA: TGTGCCAGCAGTCCTCGGGGACAGGGGTCCTACGAGCAGTACTTC; CDR3 protein: CASSPRGQGSYEQYF
J gene: TRBJ1-5; V gene: TRBV20-1; D gene: TRBD1; CDR3 length: 14; clone size: many; CDR3 DNA: TGCAGTGCAGGAATCGGGACAGGAAATCAGCCCCAGCATTTT; CDR3 protein: CSAGIGTGNQPQHF
J gene: TRBJ2-3; V gene: TRBV5-6; D gene: NA; CDR3 length: 13; clone size: few; CDR3 DNA: TGTGCCAGCAGCGTAGACAGCACAGATACGCAGTATTTT; CDR3 protein: CASSVDSTDTQYF
J gene: TRBJ2-6; V gene: TRBV27; D gene: TRBD2; CDR3 length: 17; clone size: many; CDR3 DNA: TGTGCCAGCAGAATAGCGGGGAGTGCCTCTGGGGCCAACGTCCTGACTTTC; CDR3 protein: CASRIAGSASGANVLTF
J gene: TRBJ2-7; V gene: TRBV20-1; D gene: NA; CDR3 length: 14; clone size: many; CDR3 DNA: TGCAGTGCTAGAGGAGACAGGACGGACTACGAGCAGTACTTC; CDR3 protein: CSARGDRTDYEQYF
J gene: TRBJ1-5; V gene: TRBV28; D gene: NA; CDR3 length: 14; clone size: many; CDR3 DNA: TGTGCCAGCAGTACCCCCTCCGACCCAACAGGAAAGCATTTT; CDR3 protein: CASSTPSDPTGKHF
J gene: TRBJ1-3; V gene: TRBV12-3/TRBV12-4; D gene: NA; CDR3 length: 14; clone size: many; CDR3 DNA: TGTGCCAGCAGCCCCTACCCGGGAGGAAACACCATATATTTT; CDR3 protein: CASSPYPGGNTIYF
J gene: TRBJ1-1; V gene: TRBV12-3/TRBV12-4; D gene: NA; CDR3 length: 15; clone size: few; CDR3 DNA: TGTGCCAGCAGTTTGGGTCAGGTAATGAACACTGAAGCTTTCTTT; CDR3 protein: CASSLGQVMNTEAFF
J gene: TRBJ2-2; V gene: TRBV7-2; D gene: NA; CDR3 length: 12; clone size: many; CDR3 DNA: TGTGCCAGCAGCTTAAACACCGGGGAGCTGTTTTTT; CDR3 protein: CASSLNTGELFF
J gene: TRBJ2-5; V gene: TRBV4-1; D gene: TRBD1; CDR3 length: 15; clone size: many; CDR3 DNA: TGTGCCAGCAGCCAAGATTACAGGGGGCAAGACACCCAGTACTTT; CDR3 protein: CASSQDYRGQDTQYF
J gene: TRBJ2-1; V gene: TRBV10-3; D gene: NA; CDR3 length: 13; clone size: many; CDR3 DNA: TGTGCCATCAGTCGGGACACAGACAATGAGCAGTTCTTC; CDR3 protein: CAISRDTDNEQFF
J gene: TRBJ1-1; V gene: TRBV9; D gene: TRBD1; CDR3 length: 14; clone size: NA; CDR3 DNA: TGTGCCAGCAGCAAAACAGGGGGGGACACTGAAGCTTTCTTT; CDR3 protein: CASSKTGGDTEAFF
J gene: TRBJ2-5; V gene: TRBV6-1; D gene: TRBD2; CDR3 length: 14; clone size: many; CDR3 DNA: TGTGCCAGCAGTGAGGGGACTAGTCTTGAGACCCAGTACTTC; CDR3 protein: CASSEGTSLETQYF
J gene: TRBJ1-1; V gene: TRBV7-9; D gene: NA; CDR3 length: 12; clone size: many; CDR3 DNA: TGTGCCAGCACCAGAGAGAACACTGAAGCTTTCTTT; CDR3 protein: CASTRENTEAFF
J gene: TRBJ1-1; V gene: TRBV28; D gene: TRBD1; CDR3 length: 16; clone size: NA; CDR3 DNA: TGTGCCAGCAGTTTGACAGGGGGCGGCGGGAACACTGAAGCTTTCTTT; CDR3 protein: CASSLTGGGGNTEAFF
J gene: TRBJ2-6; V gene: TRBV4-2; D gene: NA; CDR3 length: 18; clone size: many; CDR3 DNA: TGTGCCAGCAGCGTTCTCGTAAAGGGCACCTCTGGGGCCAACGTCCTGACTTTC; CDR3 protein: CASSVLVKGTSGANVLTF
J gene: TRBJ1-1; V gene: TRBV11-2; D gene: NA; CDR3 length: 12; clone size: many; CDR3 DNA: TGTGCCAGCAGCCCCCCGAGGGCGGAAGCTTTCTTT; CDR3 protein: CASSPPRAEAFF
J gene: TRBJ2-3; V gene: TRBV12-3/TRBV12-4; D gene: TRBD1; CDR3 length: 15; clone size: many; CDR3 DNA: TGTGCCAGCAGACGGAGCCGGGACAGGGCAGATACGCAGTATTTT; CDR3 protein: CASRRSRDRADTQYF
J gene: TRBJ1-1; V gene: TRBV2; D gene: NA; CDR3 length: 13; clone size: many; CDR3 DNA: TGTGCCAGATCAGGGGTGGAAAACACTGAAGCTTTCTTT; CDR3 protein: CARSGVENTEAFF